The entry that follows covers one T cell receptor beta chain sequence. What it binds is unknown. The assay was immunoSEQ multiplex PCR, and TCRdb's table has in-frame clones only and misses some. The table shows about 94,000 clones, with 94% occurring only once. This specimen comes from a study of siplizumab effects on memory and regulatory T cells. V was shortened by 7 bases and J by 10 bases, with 19 bases between the two germline ends. The CDR3 totals 12 residues. From germline, CDR1 is SQVTM and CDR2 ANQGSEA. Study-wide results and limits: Alloreactive CD4+ clones that could be mapped were on average about 74% Treg-derived with siplizumab, against about 25% in controls.

This TCR was sampled from a human donor in good health. This chain links TRBV29-1 with TRBJ1-1; D is possibly TRBD1 (5 bases). Sequenced material: non-Treg CD4+ T cells sorted from blood. The CDR3 reads CSADTGALVAFF. The CDR3 bases are TGCAGCGCCGACACCGGGGCACTGGTAGCTTTCTTT.